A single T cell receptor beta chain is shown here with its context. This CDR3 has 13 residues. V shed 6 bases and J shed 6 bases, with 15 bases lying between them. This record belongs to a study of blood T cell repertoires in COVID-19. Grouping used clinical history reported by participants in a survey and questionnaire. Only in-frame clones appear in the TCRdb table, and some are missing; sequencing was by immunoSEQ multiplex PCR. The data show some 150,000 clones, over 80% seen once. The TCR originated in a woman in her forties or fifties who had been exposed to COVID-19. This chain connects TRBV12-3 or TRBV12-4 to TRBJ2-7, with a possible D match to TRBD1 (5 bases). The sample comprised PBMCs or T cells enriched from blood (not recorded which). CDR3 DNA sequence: TGTGCCAGCAGCCCCCCTGGGGCTAGCGAGCAGTACTTC. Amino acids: CASSPPGASEQYF.